These 18 T cell receptor beta chains share one sample of origin, sequenced in a study of tumor-infiltrating lymphocytes in localized non-small cell lung cancer. Profiled with immunoSEQ multiplex PCR; TCRdb holds only in-frame clones, not every one. Among about 12,000 clones listed, 85% to 90% were seen once. The specimen sequenced was lung tumor tissue. The receptors were sampled from a human donor with non-small cell lung cancer.

The J gene is TRBJ2-2, the V gene TRBV5-1, with TRBD2 matching over 10 bases. The ends lost 3 bases at V and 3 bases at J; junction bases unmatched: 8. CDR1 and CDR2 from the germline V gene are SGHRS and YFSETQ. This CDR3 is 17 amino acids long. The CDR3 DNA reads as TGCGCCAGCAGCTGGAGAGCGGGAGGGCCGGACACCGGGGAGCTGTTTTTT. Translated, it gives CASSWRAGGPDTGELFF.

This clone showed up just once. J is TRBJ2-7 and V is TRBV5-1; a possible D gene is TRBD2 (6 bases). The germline V and J ends were trimmed by 4 bases and 2 bases, with 16 bases remaining between them. From germline, CDR1 is SGHRS and CDR2 YFSETQ. This CDR3 has 15 residues. CDR3 in DNA: TGCGCCAGCAGCCCAAGCTCTCGGGGGACCTACGAGCAGTACTTC. It translates to CASSPSSRGTYEQYF.

J is TRBJ2-7 and V is TRBV4-2; TRBD2 is a possible D gene (6 bases). The germline gives CDR1 LGHNA, CDR2 YNFKEQ. The V gene lost 0 bases and the J gene lost 7 bases, with 16 bases spanning the gap. The CDR3 consists of 15 residues. CDR3 DNA: TGTGCCAGCAGCCAAGAAGGCCAGCGGGCGGGAGAGCAGTACTTC. It encodes CASSQEGQRAGEQYF.

This clone was recorded once. The CDR3 DNA is TGTGCCAGCAGGCAACTAGCGGGAGAACCAGATACGCAGTATTTT. It encodes CASRQLAGEPDTQYF. This chain connects TRBV6-1 to TRBJ2-3; TRBD2 agrees at 11 bases. Germline loops: CDR1 MNHNS, CDR2 SASEGT. Trimming removed 6 bases from V and 4 bases from J; junction bases left unmatched: 6. This CDR3 is built from 15 residues.

The chain couples TRBV10-2 to TRBJ2-7, with TRBD2 matching 11 bases. Germline CDR1 WSHSY, CDR2 SAAADI. Germline trimming cut 8 bases from V and 3 bases from J; bases unmatched to any gene: 6. There are 14 residues in the CDR3. CDR3: CASVAGGSHYEQYF. The CDR3 coding sequence is TGCGCCAGCGTAGCGGGAGGGAGCCACTACGAGCAGTACTTC.

A single count supports this clone. The chain combines TRBV5-8 with TRBJ1-1; no clear D. This CDR3 has 16 amino acids. Germline CDR1 reads SGHTS; CDR2 reads YDEGEE. The V end lost 1 base, the J end lost 0 bases, and 13 bases lay between the germline ends. Here the CDR3 reads CASSLSGVSLNTEAFF. The DNA for the CDR3 is TGTGCCAGCAGCTTGTCCGGGGTATCTCTGAACACTGAAGCTTTCTTT.

The V and J genes are TRBV30 and TRBJ1-5, with unresolved D. This CDR3 is built from 13 residues. The V end lost 1 base, the J end lost 2 bases, and 6 bases lay between the germline ends. Germline V gene data show CDR1 as GTSNPN and CDR2 as SVGIG (reference sequence). CDR3 residues: CAWSAGGNQPQHF. DNA for the CDR3: TGTGCCTGGAGTGCTGGGGGCAATCAGCCCCAGCATTTT.

The chain combines TRBV10-2 with TRBJ2-2; 9 nucleotides align to TRBD1. The germline V gene has CDR1 WSHSY and CDR2 SAAADI. CDR3 length: 15 residues. Losses at the gene ends were 8 bases for V and 1 base for J; bases not matched to a gene: 5. CDR3: CASGTGGWNTGELFF. The CDR3 DNA sequence: TGCGCCAGCGGAACAGGGGGCTGGAACACCGGGGAGCTGTTTTTT.

The gene calls are TRBV6-6 and TRBJ1-3, with D perhaps matching TRBD1 (5 bases). CDR3 length: 13 amino acids. Germline V gives CDR1 MNHNY, CDR2 SVGAGI (reference sequence). Between the trimmed V and J ends, which lost 6 bases and 0 bases, there was a span of 6 bases. The CDR3 coding sequence is TGTGCCAGCAGAGACAGCTCTGGAAACACCATATATTTT. It codes for CASRDSSGNTIYF.

The chain recombines TRBV7-8 with TRBJ2-3, with no clear D. The germline V gene encodes CDR1 SGHVS and CDR2 FQNEAQ. The V and J ends lost 5 bases and 4 bases respectively, with 13 bases between them. The CDR3 is 14 amino acids. CDR3 in amino acids: CASSQYRGADTQYF. The CDR3 DNA follows: TGTGCCAGCAGCCAATATCGCGGCGCAGATACGCAGTATTTT.

The chain carries TRBV5-1 and TRBJ2-3; 11 positions agree with TRBD2. With 4 bases clipped from V and 4 bases from J, the junction kept 8 bases outside the gene matches. This CDR3 is 16 amino acids long. CDR1 and CDR2 (germline): SGHRS, YFSETQ. The CDR3 DNA reads as TGCGCCAGCAGCCATGGAGGACTAGCGGGCCCAGATACGCAGTATTTT. Amino acid sequence: CASSHGGLAGPDTQYF.

The rearrangement joins TRBV2 to TRBJ2-7; a weak D match, TRBD2 (5 bases). This CDR3 is built from 15 residues. CDR1 is SNHLY and CDR2 is FYNNEI in the germline V gene. V gave up 4 bases and J gave up 0 bases, with 13 bases separating them. The CDR3 coding sequence is TGTGCCAGCAGTGGAGGGATGGACTCCTCCTACGAGCAGTACTTC. It is translated as CASSGGMDSSYEQYF.

This clone was observed once. The CDR3 DNA reads TGTGCCAGCACCCGGACGGGGAGCTCCTACGAGCAGTACTTC. Translation: CASTRTGSSYEQYF. The chain combines TRBV11-2 with TRBJ2-7, with D possibly TRBD2 on 5 matching bases. From germline, CDR1 is SGHAT and CDR2 FQNNGV. V was shortened by 7 bases and J by 0 bases, with 13 bases between the two germline ends. This CDR3 is built from 14 residues.

The J gene is TRBJ2-7, the V gene TRBV28; 8 nucleotides match TRBD1. V shed 6 bases, J shed 7 bases, and the junction held 20 bases outside the gene matches. Germline V lookup: CDR1 MDHEN, CDR2 SYDVKM. CDR3 length equals 17 residues. The CDR3 sequence is CASRDRDGEGAAGEQYF. The DNA of the CDR3 is TGTGCCAGCAGGGACAGGGATGGAGAGGGGGCCGCCGGGGAGCAGTACTTC.

This chain uses TRBV5-6 with TRBJ2-5, with D unclear. Germline CDR1 and CDR2: SGHDT and YYEEEE. V was clipped by 0 bases and J by 3 bases, with 6 bases between them. CDR3 size: 13 residues. The CDR3: CASSLGAEETQYF. CDR3 DNA: TGTGCCAGCAGCTTGGGGGCAGAAGAGACCCAGTACTTC.

This clone came up a few times. The chain carries TRBV9 and TRBJ2-3, with TRBD2 matching over 7 bases. The CDR3 contains 15 residues. Losses at the gene ends were 4 bases for V and 6 bases for J; bases not matched to a gene: 11. Germline V gene lookup returns CDR1 SGDLS and CDR2 YYNGEE. DNA of the CDR3: TGTGCCAGCAGCTCCATGGGAGGGAGCCGCGATACGCAGTATTTT. This codes for CASSSMGGSRDTQYF. Full variable domain (remainder filled in from reference TRBV9 and TRBJ2-3): DSGVTQTPKHLITATGQRVTLRCSPRSGDLSVYWYQQSLDQGLQFLIQYYNGEERAKGNILERFSAQQFPDLHSELNLSSLELGDSALYFCASSSMGGSRDTQYFGPGTRLTVL.

The chain combines TRBV25-1 with TRBJ2-5; D not certain. The V gene lost 2 bases and the J gene lost 3 bases, with 16 bases spanning the gap. Germline V gene sequence: CDR1 MGHDK, CDR2 SYGVNS. The CDR3 length is 16 residues. The DNA of the CDR3 is TGTGCCAGCAGTGAAGATCTGCGGAAAAGAGAAGAGACCCAGTACTTC. Its protein product is CASSEDLRKREETQYF.

By frequency in the sample, this clone is medium-sized. The V gene is TRBV6-5, the J gene TRBJ1-4, with D maybe TRBD1 (5 bases). The CDR3 covers 15 residues. Germline V gene lookup returns CDR1 MNHEY and CDR2 SVGAGI. V shed 0 bases and J shed 5 bases, with 10 bases lying between them. CDR3 bases: TGTGCCAGCAGTTACTCCGACAGACCGAATGAAAAACTGTTTTTT. Amino acid sequence: CASSYSDRPNEKLFF.